The present T cell receptor beta chain was sequenced within a study of STAT5B mutations in CD4+ large granular lymphocyte leukemia. Whole-study results and caveats: Compared with healthy controls (2/35), patient top clones favored TRBV06 (8/27). Data were not HLA-matched across samples.

CDR3 length: 16 amino acids. V lost 0 bases to trimming and J lost 3 bases; unmatched junction nucleotides: 8. The V gene's germline CDR1 is LGHNA and CDR2 YNFKEQ. Note on this clone: As yet, its antigen is unknown.

Sequenced by immunoSEQ multiplex PCR; TCRdb stores in-frame clones only, minus some. The data contain roughly 36,000 clones, 69% of them singletons. The J gene is TRBJ2-7, the V gene TRBV4-2; 7 positions match TRBD1. The sample consisted of CD4+ T cells from blood buffy coats. This clonotype was sampled from a human donor in good health. The CDR3 DNA sequence: TGTGCCAGCAGCCAAGATTCAGGGGGTGGCGTCTACGAGCAGTACTTC. Protein product: CASSQDSGGGVYEQYF.